These 25 T cell receptor beta chains share one sample of origin, sequenced in a study of cytomegalovirus exposure and HLA in healthy donors. In the PCR, 60 Vbeta and 13 Jbeta primers were used. Clones were sequenced by immunoSEQ multiplex PCR, and TCRdb holds only the in-frame ones, with some missing. Seen here are under 200,000 clones, about an eighth observed once, and the top ten hold under 10%. Material: PBMCs. The receptors here all came from a man aged 50 to 60 in good health and CMV-seropositive.

The V and J genes are TRBV5-4 and TRBJ2-5; 13 bases line up with TRBD2. The CDR3 consists of 14 residues. Germline CDR1 SGHNT, CDR2 YYREEE (reference sequence). V shed 3 bases and J 7 bases; nucleotides not matched to a gene: 3. Written as DNA, the CDR3 is TGTGCCAGCAGCTCCGGACTAGCGGGGGTGACCCAGTACTTC. This codes for CASSSGLAGVTQYF.

J is TRBJ1-6 and V is TRBV5-1; D is possibly TRBD1 (5 bases). V was shortened by 4 bases and J by 8 bases, with 13 bases between the two germline ends. Germline CDR1 is SGHRS and CDR2 is YFSETQ. The CDR3 covers 14 residues. The CDR3 loop reads CASSPGTGDSPLHF. As DNA, the CDR3 is TGCGCCAGCAGCCCCGGGACTGGGGATTCACCCCTCCACTTT.

The rearrangement links TRBV27 to TRBJ1-6; D is uncertain. Germline V gene data show CDR1 as MNHEY and CDR2 as SMNVEV (reference sequence). The V and J ends lost 2 bases and 6 bases respectively, with 17 bases between them. The CDR3 runs to 17 residues. The CDR3 DNA follows: TGTGCCAGCAGTTTAGAAAGGGCGAGGGCCTTTAATTCACCCCTCCACTTT. It specifies CASSLERARAFNSPLHF.

In this sample, this clone turned up many times. The chain uses TRBV5-1 and TRBJ2-5, with 8 bases that match TRBD2. This CDR3 comprises 14 residues. Trimming removed 4 bases from V and 3 bases from J; junction bases left unmatched: 5. CDR1 is SGHRS and CDR2 is YFSETQ in the germline V gene. The CDR3 bases are TGCGCCAGCAGCCCTGGAGCGGGGGAAGAGACCCAGTACTTC. This translates into CASSPGAGEETQYF.

This clone showed up just a few times. The rearrangement links TRBV7-2 to TRBJ2-7; 9 bases align to TRBD1. V lost 5 bases, J lost 0 bases, and 11 bases stayed unmatched. Germline V CDR1 and CDR2: SGHTA, FQGNSA. This CDR3 comprises 17 residues. CDR3 sequence reads: CASSPRTGGMSSYEQYF. CDR3 bases: TGTGCCAGCAGCCCACGAACAGGGGGCATGAGCTCCTACGAGCAGTACTTC. The full variable domain, completed using reference TRBV7-2 and TRBJ2-7, is GAGVSQSPSNKVTEKGKDVELRCDPISGHTALYWYRQSLGQGLEFLIYFQGNSAPDKSGLPSDRFSAERTGGSVSTLTIQRTQQEDSAVYLCASSPRTGGMSSYEQYFGPGTRLTVT.

This clone has more than one count but fewer than ten. This rearrangement joins TRBV7-8 to TRBJ1-5, with D perhaps TRBD1 (5 bases). V was pared by 1 base and J by 5 bases, with 15 bases between. This CDR3 comprises 16 residues. Germline CDR1 SGHVS, CDR2 FQNEAQ. CDR3 residues: CASSLVGREVDQPQHF. Written as DNA, the CDR3 is TGTGCCAGCAGCTTAGTGGGCAGGGAGGTAGATCAGCCCCAGCATTTT.

This chain joins TRBV19 and TRBJ1-6; D perhaps matches TRBD1 (5 bases). The germline V gene encodes CDR1 LNHDA and CDR2 SQIVND (reference sequence). Trimming removed 6 bases at V and 8 bases at J, with 14 bases between. CDR3 length: 14 amino acids. CDR3 sequence: CASRTHTGDSPLHF. CDR3 sequence (DNA): TGTGCCAGTAGGACGCACACAGGAGATTCACCCCTCCACTTT.

The rearrangement uses TRBV9 and TRBJ1-3; possible D gene TRBD1, 5 bases. V was cut by 2 bases and J by 0 bases, with 9 bases left in between. Germline V lookup: CDR1 SGDLS, CDR2 YYNGEE. The CDR3 covers 15 residues. CDR3 coding DNA: TGTGCCAGCAGCGTGACAGTAAGCTCTGGAAACACCATATATTTT. Encoded protein: CASSVTVSSGNTIYF.

The CDR3 region has the DNA TGCGCCAGCAGCCAAGAATGGGACAGGGGGCTGGCGCAGTACTTC. This encodes CASSQEWDRGLAQYF. The J gene is TRBJ2-7, the V gene TRBV4-3, with 12 positions matching TRBD1. Germline V gene data show CDR1 as LGHNA and CDR2 as YSLEER. Trimming cost V 0 bases and J 9 bases; bases outside gene matches: 6. This CDR3 spans 15 amino acids.

This clone has just a few counts. The rearrangement joins TRBV6-1 to TRBJ1-2; weak D call: TRBD1 (6 bases). The CDR3 loop spans 16 amino acids. The V gene's germline CDR1 is MNHNS and CDR2 SASEGT. The ends were cut back, 4 bases at V and 0 bases at J, with 15 bases in the middle. CDR3 amino acids: CASSVEWDTANYGYTF. Here the CDR3 DNA reads TGTGCCAGCAGTGTCGAATGGGACACGGCTAACTATGGCTACACCTTC.

This clone was seen a handful of times. This sequence joins TRBV9 and TRBJ2-2; the D is unclear. This CDR3 spans 14 amino acids. Trimming pared 3 bases from V and 0 bases from J, leaving 6 bases between. The germline gives CDR1 SGDLS, CDR2 YYNGEE. DNA for the CDR3: TGTGCCAGCAGCGCATGGCCGAACACCGGGGAGCTGTTTTTT. The encoded protein is CASSAWPNTGELFF.

This clone has a handful of counts. V usage is TRBV11-3 and J usage is TRBJ2-5, with D unclear. The germline V gene has CDR1 SGHNT and CDR2 YENEEA. The CDR3 has 18 amino acids. The V end was cut by 4 bases, the J end by 2 bases, with 23 bases between. As DNA, the CDR3 is TGTGCCAGCAGCTCCCGACGACCGAACAGAATAACTCAAGAGACCCAGTACTTC. This encodes CASSSRRPNRITQETQYF.

This clone was found a few times. CDR3 amino acids: CASSLGTAYSNQPQHF. The CDR3 nucleotides read TGTGCCAGCAGCTTGGGGACAGCGTATAGCAATCAGCCCCAGCATTTT. The rearrangement uses TRBV5-6 and TRBJ1-5; the D gene is possibly TRBD1 (6 bases). Trimming cost V 0 bases and J 0 bases, with 10 bases left between them. The length of the CDR3 is 16 residues. Germline V lookup: CDR1 SGHDT, CDR2 YYEEEE.

CDR3 sequence reads: CASSFLQGLNTEAFF. The CDR3, as DNA: TGTGCCAGTAGTTTCCTACAGGGGTTGAACACTGAAGCTTTCTTT. The V gene is TRBV19, the J gene TRBJ1-1; TRBD1 agrees at 7 bases. The ends lost 5 bases at V and 0 bases at J; junction bases unmatched: 6. The CDR3 is 15 amino acids. Germline V gene data show CDR1 as LNHDA and CDR2 as SQIVND (reference sequence).

The sample holds a few counts of this clone. The chain recombines TRBV6-1 with TRBJ2-3; 8 bases fit TRBD2. V trimming: 1 base; J trimming: 6 bases; junction bases outside the gene matches: 6. The length of the CDR3 is 15 residues. Germline V CDR1 and CDR2: MNHNS, SASEGT. CDR3 amino acids: CASSEERGPWDTQYF. The CDR3 DNA follows: TGTGCCAGCAGTGAAGAGCGGGGGCCGTGGGATACGCAGTATTTT.

V gene TRBV7-2 combines with J gene TRBJ1-1, with unresolved D. Trimming cost V 2 bases and J 0 bases, with 7 bases left between them. The germline gives CDR1 SGHTA, CDR2 FQGNSA. The CDR3 runs to 14 residues. CDR3 sequence: CASSLQYMNTEAFF. The CDR3 nucleotides are TGTGCCAGCAGCTTACAATACATGAACACTGAAGCTTTCTTT.

The V gene is TRBV5-1, the J gene TRBJ1-1; D remains ambiguous. The CDR3 spans 14 residues. Trimming stripped 1 base from V and 0 bases from J, with 7 bases between. The germline CDR1 and CDR2 sequences are SGHRS and YFSETQ. The CDR3 loop is CASSLSNLNTEAFF. The CDR3 DNA reads as TGCGCCAGCAGCTTGTCTAACCTGAACACTGAAGCTTTCTTT.

In its sample, this clone was seen a few times. This sequence joins TRBV18 and TRBJ1-6; possible D gene TRBD1, 5 bases. Germline CDR1 KGHSH, CDR2 LQKENI. The V end was cut by 3 bases, the J end by 11 bases, with 14 bases between. The CDR3 extends over 14 amino acids. CDR3 in DNA: TGTGCCAGCTCACCGAAAAGCGGGGGTGCACCCCTCCACTTT. It codes for CASSPKSGGAPLHF.

This clone has only a few counts. The rearrangement uses TRBV27 and TRBJ2-2; TRBD1 matches at 7 bases. J was trimmed by 4 bases and V by 6 bases; bases with no gene match: 5. This CDR3 spans 14 amino acids. Germline V gene data show CDR1 as MNHEY and CDR2 as SMNVEV (reference sequence). CDR3 bases: TGTGCCAGCAGGAGGGGGCAGAGCACCGGGGAGCTGTTTTTT. This translates into CASRRGQSTGELFF.

This clone was detected a few times. This sequence joins TRBV6-4 and TRBJ2-2, with D uncertain. Germline-derived CDR1 and CDR2 are MRHNA and SNTAGT. V lost 5 bases and J 5 bases, leaving 6 bases between the germline ends. The CDR3 sequence is 12 residues long. CDR3 DNA sequence: TGTGCCAGCAGTAGGCGGACCGGGGAGCTGTTTTTT. Amino acid sequence: CASSRRTGELFF.

In its sample, this clone was seen a few times. The chain is built from TRBV7-9 and TRBJ1-4; the D gene is possibly TRBD1 (6 bases). The CDR3 spans 14 residues. The germline gives CDR1 SEHNR, CDR2 FQNEAQ (reference sequence). V was clipped by 5 bases and J by 5 bases, with 12 bases between them. The CDR3 spells CASSPDRRNEKLFF. CDR3 sequence (DNA): TGTGCCAGCAGCCCTGACAGGAGAAATGAAAAACTGTTTTTT.

This chain uses TRBV10-3 with TRBJ1-5; the match to TRBD1 covers 8 bases. The CDR3 totals 13 residues. The V and J ends lost 6 bases and 7 bases, in that order; junction bases with no gene match: 5. CDR1 ENHRY and CDR2 SYGVKD come from the germline V gene. CDR3 DNA sequence: TGTGCCATCAGCCTGACAGGGGAGCAGCCCCAGCATTTT. It yields the protein CAISLTGEQPQHF.

There are a few counts of this clone. The rearrangement uses TRBV5-8 and TRBJ1-6; 7 positions agree with TRBD1. Germline CDR1 SGHTS, CDR2 YDEGEE. V trimming: 0 bases; J trimming: 9 bases; junction bases outside the gene matches: 3. CDR3 size: 14 residues. The CDR3, as DNA: TGTGCCAGCAGCTTGGAAAGGGGGCGTTCACCCCTCCACTTT. It encodes CASSLERGRSPLHF.

The table lists this clone with a few counts. This chain joins TRBV7-8 and TRBJ2-1; 8 nucleotides match TRBD1. The V gene end was trimmed by 5 bases and the J gene end by 3 bases; junction bases not matched to a gene: 9. The CDR3 contains 16 residues. The germline V gene has CDR1 SGHVS and CDR2 FQNEAQ. The CDR3 DNA reads as TGTGCCAGCAGCGGCCGTAGGGACAGGAGCTACAATGAGCAGTTCTTC. It is translated as CASSGRRDRSYNEQFF.

Here the CDR3 reads CASSVGDAGGYTF. DNA for the CDR3: TGTGCCAGCAGCGTAGGGGACGCGGGGGGCTACACCTTC. The chain has TRBV9 and TRBJ1-2; tentative D call: TRBD1 (5 bases). V lost 0 bases and J lost 8, with 11 bases in between. This CDR3 has 13 residues. CDR1 and CDR2 (germline): SGDLS, YYNGEE.